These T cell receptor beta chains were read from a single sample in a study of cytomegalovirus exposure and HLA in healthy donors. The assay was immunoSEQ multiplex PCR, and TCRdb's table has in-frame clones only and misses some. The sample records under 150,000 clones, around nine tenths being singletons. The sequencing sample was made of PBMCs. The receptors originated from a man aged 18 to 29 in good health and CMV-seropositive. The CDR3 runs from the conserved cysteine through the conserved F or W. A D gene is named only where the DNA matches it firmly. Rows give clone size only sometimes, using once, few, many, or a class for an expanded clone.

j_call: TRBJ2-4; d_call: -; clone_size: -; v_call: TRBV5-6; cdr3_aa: CASSHQTELAKNIQYF; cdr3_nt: TGTGCCAGCAGCCACCAGACAGAACTAGCCAAAAACATTCAGTACTTC
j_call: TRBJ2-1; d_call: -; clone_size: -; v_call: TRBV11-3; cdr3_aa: CASSLDQGRLNEQFF; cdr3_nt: TGTGCCAGCAGCTTAGACCAGGGCAGACTCAATGAGCAGTTCTTC
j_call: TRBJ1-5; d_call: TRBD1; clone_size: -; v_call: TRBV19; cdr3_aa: CASTTTGTGALNQPQHF; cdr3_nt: TGTGCCAGTACTACAACCGGGACAGGGGCGCTTAATCAGCCCCAGCATTTT
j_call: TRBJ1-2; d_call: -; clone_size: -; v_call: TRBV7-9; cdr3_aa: CASSTGDAGYGYTF; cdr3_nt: TGTGCCAGCAGCACCGGGGACGCGGGATATGGCTACACCTTC
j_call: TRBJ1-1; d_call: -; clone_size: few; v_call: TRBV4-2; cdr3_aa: CASSQQGSEAFF; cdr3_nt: TGTGCCAGCAGCCAACAGGGTTCTGAAGCTTTCTTT
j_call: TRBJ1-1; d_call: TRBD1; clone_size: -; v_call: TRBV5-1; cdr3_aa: CASSSTSGDRSEAFF; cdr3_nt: TGCGCCAGCAGCTCCACCTCAGGGGACAGGTCTGAAGCTTTCTTT
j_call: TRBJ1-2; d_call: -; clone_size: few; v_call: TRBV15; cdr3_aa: CATSSASYGYTF; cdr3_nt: TGTGCCACCAGCAGCGCGTCCTATGGCTACACCTTC
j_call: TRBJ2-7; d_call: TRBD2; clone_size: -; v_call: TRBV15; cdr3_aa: CATSSAGTSGMAYEQYF; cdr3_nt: TGTGCCACCAGCAGCGCCGGGACTAGCGGGATGGCCTACGAGCAGTACTTC
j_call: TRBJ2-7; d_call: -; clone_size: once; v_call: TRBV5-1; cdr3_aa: CASSAGQIYEQYF; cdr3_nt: TGCGCCAGCAGCGCGGGACAGATATACGAGCAGTACTTC
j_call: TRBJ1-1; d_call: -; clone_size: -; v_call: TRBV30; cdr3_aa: CAWSGLGTEAFF; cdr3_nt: TGTGCCTGGAGTGGACTGGGCACTGAAGCTTTCTTT
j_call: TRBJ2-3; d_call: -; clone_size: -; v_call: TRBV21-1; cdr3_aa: CASSVSGTPRPSTDTQYF; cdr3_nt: TGTGCCAGCAGTGTGTCCGGGACACCGAGACCTAGCACAGATACGCAGTATTTT
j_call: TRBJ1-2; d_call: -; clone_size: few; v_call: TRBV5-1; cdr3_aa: CASSFRQVDYGYTF; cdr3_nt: TGCGCCAGCAGCTTCAGACAGGTTGACTATGGCTACACCTTC
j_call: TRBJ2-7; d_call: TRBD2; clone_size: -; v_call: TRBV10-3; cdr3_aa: CASQPTSPGTSNIHEQYF; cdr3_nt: TGTGCCAGCCAACCGACGTCACCCGGGACTAGTAATATTCACGAGCAGTACTTC
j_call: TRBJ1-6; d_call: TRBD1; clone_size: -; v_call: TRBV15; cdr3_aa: CATRPPGQGDSPLHF; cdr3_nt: TGTGCCACCAGACCCCCGGGACAGGGCGATTCACCCCTCCACTTT
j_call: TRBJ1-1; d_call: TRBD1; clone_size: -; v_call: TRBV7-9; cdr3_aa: CASSFPNDRVFF; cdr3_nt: TGTGCCAGCAGCTTTCCTAATGACAGGGTTTTCTTT
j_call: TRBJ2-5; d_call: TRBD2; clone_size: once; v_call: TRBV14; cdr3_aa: CASSQPGLAGGPRETQYF; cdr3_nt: TGTGCCAGCAGCCAACCGGGACTAGCGGGAGGGCCGCGGGAGACCCAGTACTTC
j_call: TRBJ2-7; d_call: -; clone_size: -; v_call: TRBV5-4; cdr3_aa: CASSPATGAYEQYF; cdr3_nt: TGTGCCAGCAGCCCGGCGACGGGAGCCTACGAGCAGTACTTC
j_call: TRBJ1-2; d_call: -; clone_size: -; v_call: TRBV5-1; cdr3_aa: CASSWNRDGYTF; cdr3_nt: TGCGCCAGCAGCTGGAACAGGGATGGCTACACCTTC
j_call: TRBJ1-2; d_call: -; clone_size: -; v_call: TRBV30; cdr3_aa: CAWNGVGIYGYTF; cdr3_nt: TGTGCCTGGAACGGGGTGGGGATCTATGGCTACACCTTC
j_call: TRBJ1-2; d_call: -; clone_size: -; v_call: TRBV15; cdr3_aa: CATSRTGLPYGYTF; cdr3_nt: TGTGCCACCAGCAGAACGGGACTCCCCTATGGCTACACCTTC
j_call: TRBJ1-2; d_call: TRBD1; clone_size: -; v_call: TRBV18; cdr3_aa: CASSPLRGPNYGYTF; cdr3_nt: TGTGCCAGCTCACCACTCAGGGGGCCTAACTATGGCTACACCTTC
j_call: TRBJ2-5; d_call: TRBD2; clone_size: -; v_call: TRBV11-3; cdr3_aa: CASSSTGGKETQYF; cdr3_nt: TGTGCCAGCAGCTCAACGGGAGGGAAAGAGACCCAGTACTTC
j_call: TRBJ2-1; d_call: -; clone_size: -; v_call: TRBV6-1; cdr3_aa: CASRTGGGFYNEQFF; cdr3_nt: TGTGCCAGCAGGACCGGTGGGGGGTTCTACAATGAGCAGTTCTTC
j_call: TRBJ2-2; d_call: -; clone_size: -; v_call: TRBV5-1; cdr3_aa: CASSLVTSNTGELFF; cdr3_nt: TGCGCCAGCAGCTTGGTCACTTCTAACACCGGGGAGCTGTTTTTT
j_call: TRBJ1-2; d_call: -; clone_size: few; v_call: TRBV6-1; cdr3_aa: CASSEQENYGYTF; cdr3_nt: TGTGCCAGCAGTGAGCAGGAAAACTATGGCTACACCTTC
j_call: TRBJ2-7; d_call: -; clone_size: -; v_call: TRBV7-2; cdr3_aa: CASSPYEQYF; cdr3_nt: TGTGCCAGCAGCCCTTACGAGCAGTACTTC
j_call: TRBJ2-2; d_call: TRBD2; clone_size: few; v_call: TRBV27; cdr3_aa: CASSLLAGTGELFF; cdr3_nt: TGTGCCAGCAGTTTACTAGCGGGTACCGGGGAGCTGTTTTTT
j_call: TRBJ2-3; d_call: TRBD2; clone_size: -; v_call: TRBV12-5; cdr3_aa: CASGLGLAGYTDTQYF; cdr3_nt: TGTGCTAGTGGTTTAGGGCTAGCGGGGTACACAGATACGCAGTATTTT
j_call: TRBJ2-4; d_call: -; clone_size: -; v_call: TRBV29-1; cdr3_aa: CSVEAPLAKNIQYF; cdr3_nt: TGCAGCGTTGAAGCTCCACTAGCCAAAAACATTCAGTACTTC
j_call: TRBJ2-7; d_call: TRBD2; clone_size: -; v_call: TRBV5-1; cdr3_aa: CASSPGLAVLYEQYF; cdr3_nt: TGCGCCAGCAGCCCGGGACTAGCGGTCCTATACGAGCAGTACTTC
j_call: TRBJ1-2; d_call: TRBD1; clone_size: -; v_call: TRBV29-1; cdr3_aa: CSVGSAGGFVYGYTF; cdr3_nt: TGCAGCGTTGGTTCTGCAGGGGGCTTCGTTTATGGCTACACCTTC
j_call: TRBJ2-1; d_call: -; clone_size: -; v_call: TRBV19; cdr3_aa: CASSIDSSNEQFF; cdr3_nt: TGTGCCAGTAGTATAGATAGTTCCAATGAGCAGTTCTTC
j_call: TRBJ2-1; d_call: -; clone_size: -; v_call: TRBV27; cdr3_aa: CASSSLGAGRYNEQFF; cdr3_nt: TGTGCCAGCAGTTCCCTCGGGGCGGGAAGGTACAATGAGCAGTTCTTC
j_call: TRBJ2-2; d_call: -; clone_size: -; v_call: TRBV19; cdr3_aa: CASSIQVPTVPGELFF; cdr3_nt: TGTGCCAGTAGTATCCAGGTCCCTACAGTTCCCGGGGAGCTGTTTTTT
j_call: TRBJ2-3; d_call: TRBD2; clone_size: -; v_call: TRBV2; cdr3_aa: CASSEALAGGNTQYF; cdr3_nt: TGTGCCAGCAGTGAAGCACTAGCGGGGGGGAATACGCAGTATTTT
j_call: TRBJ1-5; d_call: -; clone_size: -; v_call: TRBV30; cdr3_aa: CAWSGGRAHQPQHF; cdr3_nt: TGTGCCTGGAGTGGTGGCAGGGCGCATCAGCCCCAGCATTTT
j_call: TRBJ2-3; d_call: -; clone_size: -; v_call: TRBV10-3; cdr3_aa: CATDSSTGTDTQYF; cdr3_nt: TGTGCCACCGACTCTAGCACAGGGACAGATACGCAGTATTTT
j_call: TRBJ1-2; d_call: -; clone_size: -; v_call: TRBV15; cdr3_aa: CATSRDRSLGYTF; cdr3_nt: TGTGCCACCAGCAGAGATAGGAGCCTTGGCTACACCTTC
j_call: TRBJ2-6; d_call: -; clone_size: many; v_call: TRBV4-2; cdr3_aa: CASSQDPTAAGALSGANVLTF; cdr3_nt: TGTGCCAGCAGCCAAGACCCCACTGCGGCGGGGGCCCTCTCTGGGGCCAACGTCCTGACTTTC
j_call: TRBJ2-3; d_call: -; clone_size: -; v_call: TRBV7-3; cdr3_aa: CASSYTGSSTDTQYF; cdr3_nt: TGTGCCAGCAGCTACACAGGTTCTAGCACAGATACGCAGTATTTT
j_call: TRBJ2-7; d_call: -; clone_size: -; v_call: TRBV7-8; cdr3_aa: CASSPVTQGAYEQYF; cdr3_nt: TGTGCCAGCAGCCCAGTCACCCAGGGTGCCTACGAGCAGTACTTC
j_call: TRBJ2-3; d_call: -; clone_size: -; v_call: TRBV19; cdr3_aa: CASSIDPYRGSDTQYF; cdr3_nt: TGTGCCAGTAGTATAGATCCCTATCGAGGGTCAGATACGCAGTATTTT
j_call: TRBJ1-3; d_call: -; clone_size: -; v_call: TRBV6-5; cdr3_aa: CASSYWLPGNTIYF; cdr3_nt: TGTGCCAGCAGTTACTGGCTTCCTGGAAACACCATATATTTT
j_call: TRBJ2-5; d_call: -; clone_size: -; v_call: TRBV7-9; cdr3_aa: CASSSRDLETQYF; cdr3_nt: TGTGCCAGCAGCTCCCGGGACTTAGAGACCCAGTACTTC
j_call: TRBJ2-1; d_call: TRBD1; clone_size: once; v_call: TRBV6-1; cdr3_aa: CASSEGTGGYNEQFF; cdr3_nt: TGTGCCAGCAGTGAAGGGACAGGGGGCTACAATGAGCAGTTCTTC
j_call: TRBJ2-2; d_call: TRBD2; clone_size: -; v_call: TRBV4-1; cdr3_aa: CASSQVGTGLAGVTGELFF; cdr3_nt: TGCGCCAGCAGCCAAGTGGGGACGGGACTAGCGGGAGTCACCGGGGAGCTGTTTTTT
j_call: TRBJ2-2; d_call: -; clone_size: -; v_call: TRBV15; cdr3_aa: CATSRDRGTGELFF; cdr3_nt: TGTGCCACCAGCAGAGATAGGGGAACCGGGGAGCTGTTTTTT
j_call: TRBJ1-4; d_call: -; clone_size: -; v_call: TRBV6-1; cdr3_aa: CASSEARGLGLFF; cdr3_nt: TGTGCCAGCAGTGAAGCCAGGGGCCTCGGGCTGTTTTTT
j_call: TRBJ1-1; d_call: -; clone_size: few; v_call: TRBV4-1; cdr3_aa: CASSQGPLGGGRANTEAFF; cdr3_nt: TGCGCCAGCAGCCAAGGGCCTCTGGGAGGAGGCAGGGCGAACACTGAAGCTTTCTTT
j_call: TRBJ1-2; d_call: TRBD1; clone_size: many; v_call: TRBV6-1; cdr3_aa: CASSTAGQGFYGYTF; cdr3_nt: TGTGCCAGCAGTACCGCGGGACAGGGCTTTTATGGCTACACCTTC
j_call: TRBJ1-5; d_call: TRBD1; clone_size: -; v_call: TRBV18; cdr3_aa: CASSQGQGIGIRPQHF; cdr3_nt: TGTGCCAGCTCACAAGGACAGGGCATAGGGATCAGGCCCCAGCATTTT
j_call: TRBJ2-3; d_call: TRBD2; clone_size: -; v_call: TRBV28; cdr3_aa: CASSFSGTLVTQYF; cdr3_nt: TGTGCCAGCAGCTTTAGCGGGACCCTTGTTACGCAGTATTTT
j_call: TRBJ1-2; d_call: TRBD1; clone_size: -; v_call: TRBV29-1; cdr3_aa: CSVGGTVWDYGYTF; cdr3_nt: TGCAGCGTTGGGGGGACAGTTTGGGATTATGGCTACACCTTC